Sequencing of this TCR beta chain was carried out in a study of blood T cell repertoires in COVID-19. The wider study: Samples representing acute and convalescent COVID-19 were sourced from the United States, Italy and Spain.

From germline, CDR1 is LNHDA and CDR2 SQIVND (reference sequence). The CDR3 extends over 17 amino acids. J lost 2 bases, V lost 3 bases, and 6 bases had no gene match. Authors' processing steps: It was from reference gene primer amplification that nucleated cell counts were estimated. Produced via immunoSEQ multiplex PCR; TCRdb's table is partial and in-frame only. The DNA was the basis for D and trimming; V, J and clone size are from that table. The repertoire holds under 300,000 clones, with 82% as singletons. The source is a woman aged 60-75 years with active or convalescent COVID-19. This chain links TRBV19 with TRBJ2-3, with TRBD2 matching over 12 bases. Sequencing was performed on peripheral blood. DNA of the CDR3: TGTGCCAGTAGTATGACTAGCGGGGGCTATGCCACAGATACGCAGTATTTT. Translated, it gives CASSMTSGGYATDTQYF.